This TCR beta chain originates from a study of cytotoxic CD8 clonotypes in ibrutinib-treated CLL. About the research overall: Partial response occurred in about 25 patients and complete response in 2; at median roughly 72 months, around 14 remained remitted and about 12 progressed. Response sampling took place at median roughly 12 months of treatment, range 6 to 36.

Germline trimming cut 5 bases from V and 4 bases from J; bases unmatched to any gene: 10. The germline CDR1 and CDR2 sequences are SNHLY and FYNNEI. The CDR3 consists of 17 residues. TCRdb keeps only in-frame clones here, not all; method: immunoSEQ multiplex PCR. The sample holds roughly 250,000 clones, 70% seen once. This clone was found once. The antigen remains unidentified. Study-wide results and caveats: Patients with sustained remission and those progressing were sampled at differing times.

This chain links TRBV2 with TRBJ2-1; 11 nucleotides line up with TRBD2. This receptor was identified in a human donor with chronic lymphocytic leukemia. The sequences come from PBMCs, collected after 24 months of ibrutinib treatment. In nucleotides, the CDR3 is TGTGCCAGCAGTCGTCTAGCGGGAGGCTCGAGGTACAATGAGCAGTTCTTC. The encoded protein is CASSRLAGGSRYNEQFF. Using reference TRBV2 and TRBJ2-1 for the parts outside the CDR3, the full variable domain is EPEVTQTPSHQVTQMGQEVILRCVPISNHLYFYWYRQILGQKVEFLVSFYNNEISEKSEIFDDQFSVERPDGSNFTLKIRSTKLEDSAMYFCASSRLAGGSRYNEQFFGPGTRLTVL.